Listed below are T cell receptor beta chains from one sample, sequenced in a study of T cells in Graves' hyperthyroidism and ophthalmopathy. MiXCR, run by TCRdb on the multiplex PCR reads, gives a single entry per CDR3 protein. The table records hundreds of thousands of distinct CDR3 sequences, approximately 40% of them present only once. What was sequenced was blood. Receptor source: a man younger than 35 with Graves' hyperthyroidism. The conserved cysteine and the conserved F or W are not part of the CDR3 here. The D gene is left open where the match is weak.

cdr3_aa	v_call	d_call	j_call
SAEGGAGGWETQY	TRBV20-1	TRBD2	TRBJ2-5
SARDPLGSNEKLF	TRBV20-1	.	TRBJ1-4
ASSLILPGTSGRRRYEQY	TRBV7-8	TRBD2	TRBJ2-7
ASSPQAGGGVGYT	TRBV7-9	TRBD1	TRBJ1-2
ASSLSGGSEQY	TRBV28	TRBD2	TRBJ2-7
SVRLAGFRYGYT	TRBV29-1	.	TRBJ1-2
SARDPGRGLGEQY	TRBV20-1	TRBD1	TRBJ2-7
ATSTGQGWDEKLF	TRBV15	TRBD1	TRBJ1-4
ASSFNPGQRLYGYT	TRBV7-9	TRBD1	TRBJ1-2
SARLREGGETQY	TRBV20-1	TRBD2	TRBJ2-5
ASSTGQTSSGNTIY	TRBV5-1	TRBD1	TRBJ1-3
SVGQGISDGYT	TRBV29-1	.	TRBJ1-2
SVAQAMGETQY	TRBV29-1	.	TRBJ2-5
ASSQGWGLGEQY	TRBV4-1	.	TRBJ2-7
ASSSGQMNTGELF	TRBV5-1	.	TRBJ2-2
ASSRTGFEEKLF	TRBV19	.	TRBJ1-4
ASSFGQGRRGYEQY	TRBV5-4	TRBD1	TRBJ2-7
SARDIGQY	TRBV20-1	.	TRBJ2-7
ASGEENEQY	TRBV28	.	TRBJ2-7